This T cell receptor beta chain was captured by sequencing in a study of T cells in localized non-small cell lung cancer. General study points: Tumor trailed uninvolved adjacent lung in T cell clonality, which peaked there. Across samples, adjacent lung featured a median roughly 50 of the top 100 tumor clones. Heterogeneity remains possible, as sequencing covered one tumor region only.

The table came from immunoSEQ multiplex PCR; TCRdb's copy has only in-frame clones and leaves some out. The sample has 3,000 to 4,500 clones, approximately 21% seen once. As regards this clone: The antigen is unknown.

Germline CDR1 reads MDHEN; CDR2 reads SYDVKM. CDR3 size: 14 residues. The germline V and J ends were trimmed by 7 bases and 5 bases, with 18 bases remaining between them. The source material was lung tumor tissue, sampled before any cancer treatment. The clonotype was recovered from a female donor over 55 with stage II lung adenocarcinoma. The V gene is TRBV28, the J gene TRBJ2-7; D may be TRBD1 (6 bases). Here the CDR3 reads CASTIRGPPDEQYF. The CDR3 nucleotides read TGTGCCAGCACAATCAGGGGTCCTCCGGACGAGCAGTACTTC.